A selection of T cell receptor beta chains follows, all from one sample in a study of lymphopenia after photon versus proton radiotherapy. Sequenced by immunoSEQ multiplex PCR; TCRdb stores in-frame clones only, minus some. The sample contains some 7,000 clones, about 80% of which appear only once. The sequencing used peripheral blood, collected from a patient treated with photon-based radiotherapy. These receptor sequences come from a man between 25 and 39 years old with gastric cancer. CDR3s include the opening cysteine and the closing phenylalanine or tryptophan. Fields, in order: D gene, J gene, clone size, V gene, CDR3 DNA, CDR3 protein. A D gene is named only where the DNA matches it firmly. Size values are once, few and many counts, or a class for expanded clones, and some rows have none.

NA TRBJ2-3 few TRBV5-4 TGTGCCAGCAGCCCCTTTCGGCAGATAGATACGCAGTATTTT CASSPFRQIDTQYF
TRBD1 TRBJ1-5 NA TRBV6-5 TGTGCCAGCAGAGACAGGGGGCTAGGAAATCAGCCCCAGCATTTT CASRDRGLGNQPQHF
NA TRBJ2-1 NA TRBV7-3 TGTGCCAGCAGCTTAGACGTGAGGGAGTTGGGGAATGAGCAGTTCTTC CASSLDVRELGNEQFF
TRBD2 TRBJ2-2 once TRBV11-3 TGTGCCAGCAGCTTCCTTGCGGGAGCGACGAACACCGGGGAGCTGTTTTTT CASSFLAGATNTGELFF
NA TRBJ1-2 NA TRBV2 TGTGCCAGCAGTGAAGCCTCAGGCAGCTATGGCTACACCTTC CASSEASGSYGYTF
TRBD1 TRBJ1-2 NA TRBV9 TGTGCCAGCAGCCCGTTGGGGGCGGGACAGTCTAACTATGGCTACACCTTC CASSPLGAGQSNYGYTF
NA TRBJ1-5 few TRBV9 TGTGCCAGCAGCGTAGATCTGAATAGCAATCAGCCCCAGCATTTT CASSVDLNSNQPQHF
NA TRBJ1-1 NA TRBV5-4 TGTGCCAGCAGCTTTCCGGGGGCAACGAACACTGAAGCTTTCTTT CASSFPGATNTEAFF
TRBD1 TRBJ1-1 NA TRBV14 TGTGCCAGCAGCCGGCATACAGGGGTGGGGACTGAAGCTTTCTTT CASSRHTGVGTEAFF
NA TRBJ1-1 once TRBV6-5 TGTGCCAGCAGTTACACAGAGATGAACACTGAAGCTTTCTTT CASSYTEMNTEAFF
NA TRBJ1-1 NA TRBV5-5 TGTGCCAGCAGCGCGGGGACCAACACTGAAGCTTTCTTT CASSAGTNTEAFF
NA TRBJ1-5 NA TRBV7-2 TGTGCCAGCAGCTTAAGTGTGTTGGGGGTGCAGCCCCAGCATTTT CASSLSVLGVQPQHF
TRBD2 TRBJ2-3 NA TRBV27 TGTGCCAGCGCCCTTGGTACGACTAGCGGGGCGGGCACAGATACGCAGTATTTT CASALGTTSGAGTDTQYF
NA TRBJ1-1 NA TRBV4-2 TGTGCCAGCAGCCATGGGACCCGGGACACTGAAGCTTTCTTT CASSHGTRDTEAFF
TRBD1 TRBJ1-2 NA TRBV18 TGTGCCAGCTCAACCGACAGGGTTTATGGCTACACCTTC CASSTDRVYGYTF
TRBD1 TRBJ1-1 once TRBV28 TGTGCCAGCAGTTACCCACGACAGGGGGCGCAAGCTTTCTTT CASSYPRQGAQAFF
NA TRBJ2-2 few TRBV7-3 TGTGCCAGCAGCTCAGTCACCGGGGAGCTGTTTTTT CASSSVTGELFF
NA TRBJ1-1 NA TRBV6-7 TGTGCCAGCAGTTCCCAGGACGGTTACACTGAAGCTTTCTTT CASSSQDGYTEAFF
NA TRBJ2-7 NA TRBV18 TGTGCCAGCTCACCTCAGGGGATCGCCTCCTACGAGCAGTACTTC CASSPQGIASYEQYF
TRBD1 TRBJ1-6 NA TRBV5-4 TGTGCCAGCAGCACGACAGGGAGAGTAAATTCACCCCTCCACTTT CASSTTGRVNSPLHF
NA TRBJ2-5 NA TRBV19 TGTGCCAGTAGTCTCGCCTTCGGTGGGCAAGAGACCCAGTACTTC CASSLAFGGQETQYF
NA TRBJ1-2 NA TRBV7-2 TGTGCCAGCAGCTATAGGTCGACTAACTATGGCTACACCTTC CASSYRSTNYGYTF
NA TRBJ2-1 NA TRBV5-5 TGTGCCAGCAGCTTCCTGGCGGACAGTTTTAATGAGCAGTTCTTC CASSFLADSFNEQFF
NA TRBJ2-7 NA TRBV18 TGTGCCAGCTCTCCCTCGGCAGGGAGCGAGCAGTACTTC CASSPSAGSEQYF
TRBD1 TRBJ1-5 few TRBV27 TGTGCCAGCAGTTTCCAGGGGGCTAATCAGCCCCAGCATTTT CASSFQGANQPQHF
NA TRBJ2-3 NA TRBV11-3 TGTGCCAGCAGCTTAGGCGGGTCACGATTCACAGATACGCAGTATTTT CASSLGGSRFTDTQYF
TRBD1 TRBJ2-1 NA TRBV18 TGTGCCAGCTCACCGGGACAGGGGATTTCCTACAATGAGCAGTTCTTC CASSPGQGISYNEQFF
TRBD1 TRBJ1-3 NA TRBV6-6 TGTGCCAGCAGTTATGGACAGGGCTCTGGAAACACCATATATTTT CASSYGQGSGNTIYF
NA TRBJ2-6 few TRBV14 TGTGCCAGCAGCCAATCATCCATCTCTGGGGCCAACGTCCTGACTTTC CASSQSSISGANVLTF
TRBD2 TRBJ2-3 NA TRBV9 TGTGCCAGCAGCGAGGTAGCGGGCTTAGATACGCAGTATTTT CASSEVAGLDTQYF
TRBD1 TRBJ1-4 NA TRBV28 TGTGCCAGCAGTTTAGAGAGGGGGCTTGTTGAAAAACTGTTTTTT CASSLERGLVEKLFF
NA TRBJ2-5 NA TRBV9 TGTGCCAGCAGCGTAGGCCAGGGCAGGGAGACCCAGTACTTC CASSVGQGRETQYF
TRBD1 TRBJ2-2 NA TRBV27 TGTGCCAGCACACCAAGACAGGGGGCGCGGGGCGGGGAGCTGTTTTTT CASTPRQGARGGELFF
TRBD1 TRBJ1-6 NA TRBV25-1 TGTGCCAGCAGTGAATATTCACAGGGGAATTCACCCCTCCACTTT CASSEYSQGNSPLHF
NA TRBJ2-3 NA TRBV7-3 TGTGCCAGCAGCTTAGCGGGTAGCACAGATACGCAGTATTTT CASSLAGSTDTQYF
TRBD1 TRBJ1-3 once TRBV23-1 TGCGCCAGCAATACAGGGGACTCCTCTGGAAACACCATATATTTT CASNTGDSSGNTIYF
NA TRBJ2-1 NA TRBV7-2 TGTGCCAGCAGCTACAGGGCGGGAGTTACCTACAATGAGCAGTTCTTC CASSYRAGVTYNEQFF
NA TRBJ1-1 NA TRBV29-1 TGCAGCGTTGATGACAGCTCTGAAGCTTTCTTT CSVDDSSEAFF
TRBD2 TRBJ2-1 few TRBV4-1 TGCGCCAGCAGCCAAGTGGATATGGGTCTAGCGGGAGGCAATGAGCAGTTCTTC CASSQVDMGLAGGNEQFF
NA TRBJ2-5 once TRBV19 TGTGCCAGTAGTATTAGGCCAGGGGGGTTGGAGACCCAGTACTTC CASSIRPGGLETQYF
TRBD1 TRBJ2-5 NA TRBV7-2 TGTGCCAGCAGCTACCAGGGGACAGGAGCATCGGAGACCCAGTACTTC CASSYQGTGASETQYF
NA TRBJ2-1 NA TRBV12-5 TGTGCTAGTGTGTCTTGGGCAGACCTATTAGGTGAGCAGTTCTTC CASVSWADLLGEQFF